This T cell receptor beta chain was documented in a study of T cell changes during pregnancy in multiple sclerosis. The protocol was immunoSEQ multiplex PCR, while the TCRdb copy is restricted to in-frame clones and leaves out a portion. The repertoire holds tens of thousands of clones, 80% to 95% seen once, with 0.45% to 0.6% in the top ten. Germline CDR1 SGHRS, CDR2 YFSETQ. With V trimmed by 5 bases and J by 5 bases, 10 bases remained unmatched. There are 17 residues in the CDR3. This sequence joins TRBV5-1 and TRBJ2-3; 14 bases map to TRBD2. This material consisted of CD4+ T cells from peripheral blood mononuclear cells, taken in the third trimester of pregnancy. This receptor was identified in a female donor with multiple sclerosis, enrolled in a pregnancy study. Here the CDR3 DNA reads TGCGCCAGCAGGCTGAGGGGGACTAGCGGGAGTAGAGATACGCAGTATTTT. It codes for CASRLRGTSGSRDTQYF.